This entry features one TCR beta chain sequence. Its specificity is not known. The study team obtained lesional scalp punch biopsies and peripheral blood from alopecia areata patients. Starting from PBMCs, sorting isolated CD4+ and CD8+ T cells. This record belongs to a study of CD8+ T cells in alopecia areata. Study-wide results and caveats: The study also sequences resident alphabeta T cells of normal skin in scalp samples. Scalp lesions, especially in alopecia totalis/universalis, had higher clonality than normal scalp.

RNA was extracted and reverse transcribed into cDNA as the sequencing template. Sequencing was performed with immunoSEQ multiplex PCR; in TCRdb, only in-frame clones are kept and a portion is missing. The sample contains approximately 34,000 clones, approximately 52% of which appear only once. Sequences were obtained from NKG2D-high CD8+ T cells sorted from blood. The source of this sequence is a human donor with alopecia areata.

The CDR3, as DNA: TGTGCCAGTAATTTCCGGGGGTCGAACACTGAAGCTTTCTTT. This encodes CASNFRGSNTEAFF. V and J are TRBV19 and TRBJ1-1; tentative D call: TRBD1 (5 bases). This CDR3 spans 14 amino acids. CDR1 is LNHDA and CDR2 is SQIVND in the germline V gene (reference sequence). V gave up 7 bases and J gave up 1 base, with 13 bases separating them.